The present TCR beta chain was sequenced within a study of Graves' ophthalmopathy and Graves' hyperthyroidism listed by TCRdb under 2018. For the wider study: Peripheral blood was collected at initial diagnosis, prior to any treatment. The study used TCR beta repertoire signatures to distinguish Graves' ophthalmopathy from Graves' hyperthyroidism and to predict progression to ophthalmopathy. In total, some 140 blood samples were TCR-sequenced: approximately 42 ophthalmopathy, some 75 hyperthyroidism and about 17 hyperthyroidism-to-ophthalmopathy patients. To explore V-J signatures distinguishing ophthalmopathy from hyperthyroidism, a discovery set of approximately 100 patients (roughly 44 ophthalmopathy, over 55 stable hyperthyroidism) was enrolled. For independent validation, a separate cohort was made up of approximately 19 hyperthyroidism patients plus 17 patients who later progressed from hyperthyroidism to ophthalmopathy. In a handful of hyperthyroidism patients, the T-cell repertoire of thyroid tissue was compared with the T-cell repertoire of blood. Following sampling, methimazole starting at 30 mg daily was administered to hyperthyroidism patients, and high-dose intravenous methylprednisolone was administered to ophthalmopathy patients. For training and testing, the approximately 97 patients in the discovery cohort were randomly divided in a 7:3 ratio.

This clonotype was found many times. Its specific antigen is unknown. No clone much larger than this one lies a single base away; base qualities are absent. Patients with ophthalmopathy had moderately to severely active disease, with a Clinical Activity Score of 3 or more, a NOSPECS grade of 4 or more, and a disease duration of less than 3 months. Patients with other autoimmune diseases, uncontrolled infections, pregnancy or lactation were excluded. Clinical symptoms, serum thyroxine, TRAb, thyroid ultrasound and orbital computed tomography were used for diagnosis. PBMCs were isolated from 7.5 to 10 ml of fresh peripheral blood by Ficoll-Paque density gradient centrifugation. Trizol reagent was used to extract the total RNA, and its quality was then checked on an Agilent 2100 Bioanalyzer. What the study reported, not specific to this receptor: No statistical method was used to predetermine the sample size, and group allocation was not hidden from the investigators. In validation, the model predicted ophthalmopathy progression with 70.59% sensitivity and approximately 72% specificity; about a dozen predicted patients were CT-confirmed with GO in a median of 6.5 months. In cross-validation, the 13-signature model distinguished ophthalmopathy from stable hyperthyroidism with 87.88% sensitivity and approximately 81% specificity, while in the test set the corresponding values were about 79% and 69%. Most expanded thyroid clonotypes with frequency above 0.001 were also detected in blood, suggesting blood repertoires may reflect the thyroid immune response.

Measured from the cysteine to the phenylalanine, the CDR3 is 14 residues long. The CDR3 DNA has 42 bases and is translated from base 1. Per the germline V gene, SGHAT is the CDR1 and FQNNGV is the CDR2. The germline V end is reduced by 4 bases and the J end by 9 bases; junction bases left unmatched: 7. TCR beta CDR3 regions were amplified from RNA transcripts for repertoire sequencing. The first round of RT-PCR was done with HTBI primers and the Qiagen OneStep RT-PCR kit, and was followed by a second round of multiplex PCR, then size selection and purification. The libraries underwent paired-end sequencing with 100 bp reads on an Illumina HiSeq2000. The original pipeline was this. Reads were processed with SOAPnuke, discarding reads with adapters, uncalled bases, mean Phred below 15, or no exact constant-primer or identifier match. High-quality paired reads were merged with COPE v1.2.5. Each unique nucleotide sequence was defined as a clonotype, and clonotypes were aligned to IMGT TRB V, D and J references with MiTCR v1.1. Only V-J combinations with frequency above 0.0001 were analysed, covering 98% to 99.2% of repertoires. For each V-J combination, a TCR clonal expansion and chaos score was defined as F50 clonal expansion divided by the chaos observed in the TCRdist matrix. Welch's t-statistics and random forest were used to reduce the features to roughly 14 V-J combinations, which were then used as input to a naive Bayes classifier. Thyroid-blood repertoire similarity was quantified with the Morisita-Horn index. The public reads were reanalyzed by TCRdb: fastp trimming at Q25, MiXCR alignment, in-frame beta chains only. Rows matching on CDR3 protein sequence are summarized as one entry with the most common DNA and genes. For this entry, the V and J calls and clone size follow TCRdb and not the study's own pipeline. The sample table lists some 390,000 distinct CDR3 sequences, 15% to 20% of them with a count of one. Of the sample, roughly 1.5% falls within the top ten clones.

The chain joins TRBV11-2 to TRBJ2-1; TRBD1 aligns with 9 central bases. The source material was peripheral blood. The receptor comes from a woman younger than 35 with Graves' ophthalmopathy. Donor details come from another sample of the same person, matched by shared clones. CDR3 region: CASSSPRQGGEQFF. The DNA sequence follows: TGTGCCAGCAGCTCCCCGCGACAGGGGGGTGAGCAGTTCTTC.